The present entry profiles one TCR beta chain with its context. The sample is drawn from a study of cytotoxic CD8 clonotypes in ibrutinib-treated CLL. Profiled with immunoSEQ multiplex PCR; TCRdb holds only in-frame clones, not every one. The data show 110,000 to 150,000 clones, about four fifths seen once. V lost 2 bases, J lost 4 bases, and 4 bases stayed unmatched. CDR3 size: 15 residues. Germline V gene sequence: CDR1 SGHTA, CDR2 FQGNSA. The clonotype comes from a human donor with chronic lymphocytic leukemia. The sequences come from PBMCs, collected after 12 months of ibrutinib treatment. J is TRBJ2-3 and V is TRBV7-2; TRBD1 matches at 9 bases. The CDR3 sequence: CASSLTGTGSDTQYF. CDR3 nucleotide sequence: TGTGCCAGCAGCTTAACCGGGACAGGGTCAGATACGCAGTATTTT.